This T cell receptor (beta chain) was profiled in a study of shared clonotypes between healthy human individuals. Findings and limits, study-wide: Relative to memory subsets, naive subsets generally showed larger estimated richness.

Donors were Caucasian adults residing in Nashville, Tennessee, USA. TCRdb's table, derived via immunoSEQ multiplex PCR, lists solely in-frame clones and lacks some. The sample carries around 1,100,000 clones, around 77% recorded once. With respect to this clone: Its antigen is unidentified.

The length of the CDR3 is 14 residues. In germline, CDR1 is SGHRS, CDR2 YFSETQ. The V gene lost 0 bases and the J gene lost 9 bases, with 13 bases spanning the gap. Specimen: memory CD4+ T cells from PBMCs. Subset defined: CD45RA-negative fraction. This chain uses TRBV5-1 with TRBJ1-5; the D is unclear. The TCR sequence derives from a man aged 18 to 30 in good health. Some clones in this sample may be carry-over from other donors' samples. CDR3 in DNA: TGCGCCAGCAGCTTGGACGACGGCGGCGGGCCCCAGCATTTT. Its translation is CASSLDDGGGPQHF.